This T cell receptor beta chain was observed in a study of T cell responses to AZD1222 COVID-19 vaccine. Worth noting for this clone: What it binds is not known.

Using immunoSEQ multiplex PCR, the repertoire was profiled, and TCRdb retains in-frame clones only, with some absent. The data show roughly 100,000 clones, around 86% seen once. Whole-study findings and limits: Variant regions that are unmutated are reportedly the target of nearly half of spike-specific TCRs.

Trimming removed 1 base at V and 8 bases at J, with 6 bases between. CDR3 size: 13 residues. Per germline, CDR1 LNHDA and CDR2 SQIVND (reference sequence). The V and J genes are TRBV19 and TRBJ1-6; no clear D. The receptor was isolated from an adult in good health. The sequenced sample was peripheral blood, obtained on day 0 of AZD1222 vaccination. The CDR3 nucleotides read TGTGCCAGTAGTATAGTCTCCTATTCACCCCTCCACTTT. As protein: CASSIVSYSPLHF.